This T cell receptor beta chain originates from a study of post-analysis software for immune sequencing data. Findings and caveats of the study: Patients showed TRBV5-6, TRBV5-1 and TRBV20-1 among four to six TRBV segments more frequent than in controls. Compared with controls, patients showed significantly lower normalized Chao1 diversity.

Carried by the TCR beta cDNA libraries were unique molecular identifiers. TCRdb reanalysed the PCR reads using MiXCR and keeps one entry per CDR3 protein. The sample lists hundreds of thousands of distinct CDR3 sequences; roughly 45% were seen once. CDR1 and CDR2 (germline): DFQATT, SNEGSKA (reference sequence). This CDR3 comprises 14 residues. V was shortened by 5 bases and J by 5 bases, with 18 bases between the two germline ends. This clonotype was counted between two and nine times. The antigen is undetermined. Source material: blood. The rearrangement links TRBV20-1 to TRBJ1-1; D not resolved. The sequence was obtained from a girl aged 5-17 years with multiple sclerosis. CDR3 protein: CSAHQFSGGTEAFF. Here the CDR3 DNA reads TGCAGTGCTCACCAGTTTTCGGGAGGGACTGAAGCTTTCTTT.